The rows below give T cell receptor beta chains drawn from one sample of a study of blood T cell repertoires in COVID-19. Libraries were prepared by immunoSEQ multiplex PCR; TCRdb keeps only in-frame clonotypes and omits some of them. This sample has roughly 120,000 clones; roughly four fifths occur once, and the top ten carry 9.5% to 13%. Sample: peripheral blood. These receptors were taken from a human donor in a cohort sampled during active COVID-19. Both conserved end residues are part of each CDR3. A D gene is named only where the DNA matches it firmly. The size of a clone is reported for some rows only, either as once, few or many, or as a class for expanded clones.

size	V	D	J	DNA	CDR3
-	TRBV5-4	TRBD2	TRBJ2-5	TGTGCCAGCAGCTTGGTGGGGTCTAGCGGTACTCAAGAGACCCAGTACTTC	CASSLVGSSGTQETQYF
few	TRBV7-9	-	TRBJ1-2	TGTGCCAGCAGCCTCGGACAGACCGGCTACACCTTC	CASSLGQTGYTF
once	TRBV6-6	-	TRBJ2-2	TGTGCCAGCAGTTTGACTAGTCCCACCGGGGAGCTGTTTTTT	CASSLTSPTGELFF
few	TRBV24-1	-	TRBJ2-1	TGTGCCACCAGTGATAGGGGACAAGGGAGGGATGAGCAGTTCTTC	CATSDRGQGRDEQFF
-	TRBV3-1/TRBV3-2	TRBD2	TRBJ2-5	TGTGCCAGCAGCCAAGATCAGTCGCGGGGGGGCCAAGAGACCCAGTACTTC	CASSQDQSRGGQETQYF
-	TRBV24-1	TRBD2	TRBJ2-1	TGTGCCACCAGTGGGCGGGGGGGCATCGATGGGCAGTTCTTC	CATSGRGGIDGQFF
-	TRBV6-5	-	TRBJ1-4	TGTGCCAGCAGGTCCCATACGGGGTTTAATGAAAAACTGTTTTTT	CASRSHTGFNEKLFF
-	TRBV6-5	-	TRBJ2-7	TGTGCCAGCAAGCGACTGCCCTCCTCGGACGAGCAGTACTTC	CASKRLPSSDEQYF
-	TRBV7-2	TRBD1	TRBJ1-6	TGTGCCAGCAGCTCATACAGGGGTTCCTATAATTCACCCCTCCACTTT	CASSSYRGSYNSPLHF
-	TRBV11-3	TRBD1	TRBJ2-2	TGTGCCAGCAGCAAAGGGGACAGCTACACCGGGGAGCTGTTTTTT	CASSKGDSYTGELFF
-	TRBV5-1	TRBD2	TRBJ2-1	TGCGCCAGCAGCTTGGTGGCTAGCGGGGACAATGAGCAGTTCTTC	CASSLVASGDNEQFF
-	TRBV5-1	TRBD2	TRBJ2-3	TGCGCCAGCAGCTTGTCGAGCGGGGGGGTTACAGATACGCAGTATTTT	CASSLSSGGVTDTQYF
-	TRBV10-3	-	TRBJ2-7	TGTGCCATCAGTGAGTTCGGGGACTACGAGCAGTACTTC	CAISEFGDYEQYF
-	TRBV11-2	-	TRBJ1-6	TGTGCCAGCAGCTTAGTAGACAGTAATTCACCCCTCCACTTT	CASSLVDSNSPLHF
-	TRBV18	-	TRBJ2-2	TGTGCCAGCTCACCACCCCTGGGCGGCGGGGAAAACACCGGGGAGCTGTTTTTT	CASSPPLGGGENTGELFF
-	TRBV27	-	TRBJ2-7	TGTGCCAGCAGTCCGGCGAGGGTTTACGAGCAGTACTTC	CASSPARVYEQYF
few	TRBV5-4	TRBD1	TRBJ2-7	TGTGCCAGCAGCGCAGGGGGAGTGGCCGAGCAGTACTTC	CASSAGGVAEQYF
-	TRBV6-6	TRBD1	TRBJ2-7	TGTGCCAGCAAGGGGACAGGGGCTTCCTACGAGCAGTACTTC	CASKGTGASYEQYF
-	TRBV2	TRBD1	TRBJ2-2	TGTGCCAGCAGTCCTGCCGGACAGGGTGCCGGGGAGCTGTTTTTT	CASSPAGQGAGELFF
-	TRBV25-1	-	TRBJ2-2	TGTGCCAGCAGTGGATGGGTGGCAGGGGCATTCACCGGGGAGCTGTTTTTT	CASSGWVAGAFTGELFF
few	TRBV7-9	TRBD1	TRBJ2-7	TGTGCCAGCAGCGGGACAGGGGGTGGCTACGAGCAGTACTTC	CASSGTGGGYEQYF
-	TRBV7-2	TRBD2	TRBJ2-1	TGTGCCAGCAGCTTAGTGCGACTAGCTGACAATGAGCAGTTCTTC	CASSLVRLADNEQFF
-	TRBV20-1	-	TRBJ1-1	TGCAGTGCTATTTTATACACTGAAGCTTTCTTT	CSAILYTEAFF
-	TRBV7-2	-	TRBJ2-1	TGTGCCAGCAGCTCGACGACCGGGATGTCATCGTTCTTC	CASSSTTGMSSFF
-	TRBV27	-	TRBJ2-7	TGTGCCAGCAGGCCAGGGTCCGTGGGCGATGAGCAGTACTTC	CASRPGSVGDEQYF
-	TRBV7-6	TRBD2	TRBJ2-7	TGTGCCAGCAGCTTAGCGTGGGAGGGGAGCTACGAGCAGTACTTC	CASSLAWEGSYEQYF
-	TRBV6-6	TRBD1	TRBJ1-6	TGTGCCACATGGACAGGCGATAATTCACCCCTCCACTTT	CATWTGDNSPLHF
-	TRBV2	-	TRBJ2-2	TGTGCCAGCAGTGGGCAGGGGGGCAGCACGAACACCGGGGAGCTGTTTTTT	CASSGQGGSTNTGELFF
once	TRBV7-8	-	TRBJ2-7	TGTGCCAGCAGCTTAGAATTTTACTACGAGCAGTACTTC	CASSLEFYYEQYF
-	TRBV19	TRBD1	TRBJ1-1	TGTGCCAGTAGTTCGGGGACAGGGTGGGAGAGTAGTACTGAAGCTTTCTTT	CASSSGTGWESSTEAFF
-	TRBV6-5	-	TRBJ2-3	TGTGCCACCAGCAGGGGACCCACGATCACAGATACGCAGTATTTT	CATSRGPTITDTQYF
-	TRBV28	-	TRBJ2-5	TGTGCCATCACGGGCCAAGAGACCCAGTACTTC	CAITGQETQYF
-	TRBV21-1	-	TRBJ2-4	TGTGCCAGCATATTAACTAGCGGGGGGGTCCTAGCCAAAAACATTCAGTACTTC	CASILTSGGVLAKNIQYF
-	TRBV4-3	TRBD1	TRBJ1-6	TGCGCCAGCAGCCAAGCTTGGACAGGGGGGAGTTCACCCCTCCACTTT	CASSQAWTGGSSPLHF
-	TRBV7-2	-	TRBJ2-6	TGTGCCAGCAGCTTAGTTTCCGCTGGGGCCAACGTCCTGACTTTC	CASSLVSAGANVLTF
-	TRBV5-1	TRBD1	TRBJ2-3	TGCGCCAGCAGCGTCTCACAGGGGTCAATAGCAGATACGCAGTATTTT	CASSVSQGSIADTQYF
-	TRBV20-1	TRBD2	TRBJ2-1	TGCAGTGCTAGTTCCGGGGGGGCCTTTTTTGTACATGAGCAGTTCTTC	CSASSGGAFFVHEQFF
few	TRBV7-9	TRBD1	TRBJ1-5	TGTGCCAGCAGCCTGGACAGGGGGAGGAATCAGCCCCAGCATTTT	CASSLDRGRNQPQHF
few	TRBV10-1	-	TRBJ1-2	TGCGCCAGCAGTGATCCCGGGGGGGGTTCGTATGGCTACACCTTC	CASSDPGGGSYGYTF
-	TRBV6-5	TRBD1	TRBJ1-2	TGTGCCAGCATCCTGGACAGGGGGTCAGAAGATGGCTACACCTTC	CASILDRGSEDGYTF
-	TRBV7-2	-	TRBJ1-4	TGTGCCAGCAGCTTATGGGGAGGGGGTGTGGAAAAACTGTTTTTT	CASSLWGGGVEKLFF
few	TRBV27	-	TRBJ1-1	TGTGCCAGCAGTCGCCAAGCAGGACAGGAAGCTTTCTTT	CASSRQAGQEAFF
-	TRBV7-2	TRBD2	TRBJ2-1	TGTGCCAGCAGAAAGGCTAGCGGGGAGAGCTCCTACAATGAGCAGTTCTTC	CASRKASGESSYNEQFF
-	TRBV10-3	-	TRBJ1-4	TGTGCCATCAGCTCGGGACTATACGGTGAAAAACTGTTTTTT	CAISSGLYGEKLFF
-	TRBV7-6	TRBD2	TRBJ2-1	TGTGCCAGCAGCCCCATCATCGGGGGGGCCGAAAATGAGCAGTTCTTC	CASSPIIGGAENEQFF
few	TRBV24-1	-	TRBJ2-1	TGTGCCACCAGTTCGGGACACCTATACAATGAGCAGTTCTTC	CATSSGHLYNEQFF
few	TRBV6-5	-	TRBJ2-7	TGTGCCAGCGACCCAGGGGGGACCTACGAGCAGTACTTC	CASDPGGTYEQYF
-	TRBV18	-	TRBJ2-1	TGTGCCAGCTCACCGCCGACAGGTCACTCCTACAATGAGCAGTTCTTC	CASSPPTGHSYNEQFF
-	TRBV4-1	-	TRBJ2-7	TGCGCCAGCAGCCAAGATACAGGGATTGTCTACGAGCAGTACTTC	CASSQDTGIVYEQYF
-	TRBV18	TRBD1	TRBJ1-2	TGTGCCAGCTCCGGGGGAGGACAGGGATCTGGCTACACCTTC	CASSGGGQGSGYTF
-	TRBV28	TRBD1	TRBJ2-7	TGTGCCAGCAGCCCCATGGGACAGGGTTCCTACGAGCAGTACTTC	CASSPMGQGSYEQYF
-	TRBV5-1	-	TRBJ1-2	TGCGCCAGCAGCTCCCTTTTTGAGGCTGATGGCTACACCTTC	CASSSLFEADGYTF
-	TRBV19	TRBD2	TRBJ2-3	TGTGCCAGTTCCTCCCATAGCGGGGGGAATCGAGATACGCAGTATTTT	CASSSHSGGNRDTQYF
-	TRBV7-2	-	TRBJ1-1	TGTGCCAGCAGCTCCCACCCCACAGGGTTAGGGACTGAAGCTTTCTTT	CASSSHPTGLGTEAFF
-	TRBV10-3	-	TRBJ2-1	TGTGCCATCAGAATGACTAGAGCCCATGAGCAGTTCTTC	CAIRMTRAHEQFF
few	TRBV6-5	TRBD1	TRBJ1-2	TGTGCCAGCAGGAACGGACAGGGGGTCGGGTATGGCTACACCTTC	CASRNGQGVGYGYTF
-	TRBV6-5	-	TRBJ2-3	TGTGCCAGCAGTTACTCGTGGACAGAAAACACAGATACGCAGTATTTT	CASSYSWTENTDTQYF
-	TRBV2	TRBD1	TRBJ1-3	TGTGCCAGCACACAGGGGGCTTTTGGAAACACCATATATTTT	CASTQGAFGNTIYF
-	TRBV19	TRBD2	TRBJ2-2	TGTGCCAGTAGTATTACGGGACTAGCGGAAAACACCGGGGAGCTGTTTTTT	CASSITGLAENTGELFF